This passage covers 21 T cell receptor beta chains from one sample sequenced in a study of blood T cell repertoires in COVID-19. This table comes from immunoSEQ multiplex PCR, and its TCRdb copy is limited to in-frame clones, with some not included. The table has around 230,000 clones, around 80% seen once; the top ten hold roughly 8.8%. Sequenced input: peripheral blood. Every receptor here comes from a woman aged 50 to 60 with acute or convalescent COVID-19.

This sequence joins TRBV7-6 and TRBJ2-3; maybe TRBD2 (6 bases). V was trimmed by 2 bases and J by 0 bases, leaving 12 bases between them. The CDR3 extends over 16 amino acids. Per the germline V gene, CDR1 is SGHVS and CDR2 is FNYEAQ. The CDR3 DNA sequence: TGTGCCAGCAGCTTACGACTAGACGGGAGCACAGATACGCAGTATTTT. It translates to CASSLRLDGSTDTQYF.

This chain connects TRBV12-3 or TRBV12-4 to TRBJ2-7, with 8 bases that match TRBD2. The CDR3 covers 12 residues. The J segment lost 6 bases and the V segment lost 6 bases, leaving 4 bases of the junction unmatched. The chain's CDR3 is CASSPGGSEQYF. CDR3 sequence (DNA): TGTGCCAGCAGCCCGGGGGGGAGCGAGCAGTACTTC.

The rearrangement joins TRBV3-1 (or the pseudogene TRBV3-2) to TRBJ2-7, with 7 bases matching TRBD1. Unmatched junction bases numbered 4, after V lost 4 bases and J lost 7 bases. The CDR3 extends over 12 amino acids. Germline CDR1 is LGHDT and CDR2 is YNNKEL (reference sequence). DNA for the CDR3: TGTGCCAGCAGCCCGACAGGGCAGGAGCAGTACTTC. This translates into CASSPTGQEQYF.

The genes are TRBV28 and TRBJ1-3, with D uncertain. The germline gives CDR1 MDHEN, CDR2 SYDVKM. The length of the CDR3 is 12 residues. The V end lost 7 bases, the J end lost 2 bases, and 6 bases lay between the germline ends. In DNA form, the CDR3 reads TGTGCCAGCACCGGGACTGGAAACACCATATATTTT. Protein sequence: CASTGTGNTIYF.

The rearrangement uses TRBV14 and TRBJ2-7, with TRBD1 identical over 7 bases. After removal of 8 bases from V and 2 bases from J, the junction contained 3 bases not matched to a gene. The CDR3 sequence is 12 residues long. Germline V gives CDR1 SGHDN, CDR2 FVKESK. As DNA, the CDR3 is TGTGCCAGCGCGAGGGGGCCCTACGAGCAGTACTTC. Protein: CASARGPYEQYF. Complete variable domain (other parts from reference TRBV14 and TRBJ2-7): EAGVTQFPSHSVIEKGQTVTLRCDPISGHDNLYWYRRVMGKEIKFLLHFVKESKQDESGMPNNRFLAERTGGTYSTLKVQPAELEDSGVYFCASARGPYEQYFGPGTRLTVT.

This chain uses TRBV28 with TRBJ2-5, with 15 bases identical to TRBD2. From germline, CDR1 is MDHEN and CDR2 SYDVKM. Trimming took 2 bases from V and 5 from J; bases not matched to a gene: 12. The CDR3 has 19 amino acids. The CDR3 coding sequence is TGTGCCAGCAGTTTACGCCCGGGACTAGCGGGAGGTTTTCAGGAGACCCAGTACTTC. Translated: CASSLRPGLAGGFQETQYF.

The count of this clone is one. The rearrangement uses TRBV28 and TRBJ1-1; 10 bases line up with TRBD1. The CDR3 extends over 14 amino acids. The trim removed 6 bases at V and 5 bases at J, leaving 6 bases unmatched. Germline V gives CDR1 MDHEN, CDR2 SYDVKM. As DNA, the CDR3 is TGTGCCAGCAGGTTGACAGGGGGCTTGACTGAAGCTTTCTTT. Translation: CASRLTGGLTEAFF. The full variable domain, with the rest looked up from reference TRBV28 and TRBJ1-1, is DVKVTQSSRYLVKRTGEKVFLECVQDMDHENMFWYRQDPGLGLRLIYFSYDVKMKEKGDIPEGYSVSREKKERFSLILESASTNQTSMYLCASRLTGGLTEAFFGQGTRLTVV.

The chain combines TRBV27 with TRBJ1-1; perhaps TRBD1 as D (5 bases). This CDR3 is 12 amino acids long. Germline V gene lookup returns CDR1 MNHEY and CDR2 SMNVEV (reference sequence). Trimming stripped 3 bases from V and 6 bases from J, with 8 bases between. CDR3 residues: CASSLGGSEAFF. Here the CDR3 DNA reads TGTGCCAGCAGTTTGGGGGGGTCTGAAGCTTTCTTT.

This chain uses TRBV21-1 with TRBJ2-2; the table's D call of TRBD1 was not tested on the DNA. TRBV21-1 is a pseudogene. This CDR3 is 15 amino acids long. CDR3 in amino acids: CASRRGGQGSGELFF. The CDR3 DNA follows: TGTGCCAGCAGGAGAGGGGGACAGGGCAGCGGGGAGCTGTTTTTT.

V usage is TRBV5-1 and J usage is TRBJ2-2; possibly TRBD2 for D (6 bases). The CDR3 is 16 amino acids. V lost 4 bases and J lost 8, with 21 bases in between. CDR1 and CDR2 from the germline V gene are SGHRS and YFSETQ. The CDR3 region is CASSTGTPGIEGELFF. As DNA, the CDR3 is TGCGCCAGCAGCACCGGGACTCCCGGGATAGAAGGGGAGCTGTTTTTT.

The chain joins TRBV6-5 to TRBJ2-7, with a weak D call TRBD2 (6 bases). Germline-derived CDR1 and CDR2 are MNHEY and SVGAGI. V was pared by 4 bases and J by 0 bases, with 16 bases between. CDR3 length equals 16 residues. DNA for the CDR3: TGTGCCAGCAGTTTGGACACGTCCGGGAGCTCCTACGAGCAGTACTTC. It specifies CASSLDTSGSSYEQYF.

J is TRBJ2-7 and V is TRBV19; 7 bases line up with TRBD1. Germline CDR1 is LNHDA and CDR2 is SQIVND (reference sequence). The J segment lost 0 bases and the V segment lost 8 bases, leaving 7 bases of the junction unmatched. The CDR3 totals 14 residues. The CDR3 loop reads CASWSGTASYEQYF. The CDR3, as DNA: TGTGCCAGTTGGTCCGGGACAGCCTCCTACGAGCAGTACTTC.

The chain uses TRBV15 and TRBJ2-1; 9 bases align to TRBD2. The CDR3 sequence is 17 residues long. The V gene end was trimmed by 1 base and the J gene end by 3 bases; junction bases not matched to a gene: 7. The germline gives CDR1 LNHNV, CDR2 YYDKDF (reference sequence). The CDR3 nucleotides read TGTGCCACCAGCAGAGCCGTCCTAGCGGGAAGCTACAATGAGCAGTTCTTC. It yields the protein CATSRAVLAGSYNEQFF.

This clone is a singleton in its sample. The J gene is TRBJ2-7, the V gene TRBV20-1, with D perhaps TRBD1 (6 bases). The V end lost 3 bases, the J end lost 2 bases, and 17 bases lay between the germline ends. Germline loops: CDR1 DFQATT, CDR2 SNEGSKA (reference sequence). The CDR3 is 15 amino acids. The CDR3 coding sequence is TGCAGTGCTAGTCAGGGGCCGATACCCCCCTACGAGCAGTACTTC. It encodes CSASQGPIPPYEQYF.

The CDR3 is CASGSGNGYTF. The CDR3 DNA sequence: TGTGCCAGCGGGTCAGGGAATGGCTACACCTTC. The chain employs TRBV28 and TRBJ1-2, with D possibly TRBD1 on 5 matching bases. The germline CDR1 and CDR2 sequences are MDHEN and SYDVKM. The V end was cut by 8 bases, the J end by 6 bases, with 10 bases between. The CDR3 extends over 11 amino acids.

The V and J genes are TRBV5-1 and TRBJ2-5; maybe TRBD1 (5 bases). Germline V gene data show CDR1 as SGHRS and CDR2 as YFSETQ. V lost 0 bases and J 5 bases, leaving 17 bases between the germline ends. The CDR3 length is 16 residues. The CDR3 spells CASSLDQGRGWETQYF. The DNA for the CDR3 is TGCGCCAGCAGCTTGGATCAAGGAAGGGGATGGGAGACCCAGTACTTC.

The CDR3 is CSVEGGLAGGVRNEQFF. CDR3 DNA: TGCAGCGTTGAAGGGGGCCTAGCGGGAGGCGTTCGGAATGAGCAGTTCTTC. V and J are TRBV29-1 and TRBJ2-1; 11 nucleotides agree with TRBD2. V dropped 1 base and J dropped 7; count of bases not matched to a gene: 12. The CDR3 totals 17 residues. The V gene's germline CDR1 is SQVTM and CDR2 ANQGSEA.

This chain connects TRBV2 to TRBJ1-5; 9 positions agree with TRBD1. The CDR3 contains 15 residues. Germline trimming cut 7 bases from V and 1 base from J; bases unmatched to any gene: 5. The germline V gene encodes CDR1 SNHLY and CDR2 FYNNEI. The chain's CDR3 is CASKTGGLSNQPQHF. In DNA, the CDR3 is TGTGCCAGCAAGACAGGGGGTTTGAGCAATCAGCCCCAGCATTTT. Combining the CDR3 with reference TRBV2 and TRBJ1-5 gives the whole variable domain EPEVTQTPSHQVTQMGQEVILRCVPISNHLYFYWYRQILGQKVEFLVSFYNNEISEKSEIFDDQFSVERPDGSNFTLKIRSTKLEDSAMYFCASKTGGLSNQPQHFGDGTRLSIL.

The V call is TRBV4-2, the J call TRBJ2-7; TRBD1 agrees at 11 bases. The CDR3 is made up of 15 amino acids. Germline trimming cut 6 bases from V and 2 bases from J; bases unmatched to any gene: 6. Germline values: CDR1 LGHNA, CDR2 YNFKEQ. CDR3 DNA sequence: TGTGCCAGCAGTCGGGGACAGGGGGTAGCCTACGAGCAGTACTTC. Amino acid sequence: CASSRGQGVAYEQYF.

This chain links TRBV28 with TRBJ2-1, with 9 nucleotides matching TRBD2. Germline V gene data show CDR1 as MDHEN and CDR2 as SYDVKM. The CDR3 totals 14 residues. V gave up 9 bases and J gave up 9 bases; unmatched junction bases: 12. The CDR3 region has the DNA TGTGCCAGTCAGTTTTTTGGGCGGGAGGGTGAGCAGTTCTTC. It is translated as CASQFFGREGEQFF.

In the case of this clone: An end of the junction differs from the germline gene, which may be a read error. Written as DNA, the CDR3 is TGTGCCAGCAGTCGGGACAGGGGGAACTCTGGCTACACCTTC. It codes for CASSRDRGNSGYTF. The V gene is TRBV28, the J gene TRBJ1-2; the match to TRBD1 covers 11 bases. CDR1 is MDHEN, CDR2 SYDVKM, per germline. The CDR3 sequence is 14 residues long.